This T cell receptor (beta chain) was identified in a study of T cells in Graves' hyperthyroidism and ophthalmopathy. The hyperthyroidism was newly diagnosed and had lasted under 2 months; the patients were aged 18 to 65. Patients showing uncontrolled infection, other autoimmune disease, pregnancy or lactation were ineligible. This clonotype was observed a few times. Antigen: not known. CDR3 length: 13 amino acids. Germline V gene data show CDR1 as SGDLS and CDR2 as YYNGEE. V lost 3 bases and J lost 6; bases outside the gene matches: 5. The CDR3 regions of TCR beta were amplified from RNA transcripts. An initial round of RT-PCR targeting the TCR CDR3 relied on the HTBI primer set. TCRdb passed the multiplex PCR reads through MiXCR, listing each CDR3 protein once. The table records approximately 400,000 distinct CDR3 sequences, roughly 13% of them present only once. General study findings and limits: Blood also showed most of the thyroid clonotypes that were expanded above 0.001. Ophthalmopathy cases were set apart from stable hyperthyroidism by a 13 V-J model.

The TCR sequence derives from a woman aged 60-75 years with Graves' hyperthyroidism. This chain uses TRBV9 with TRBJ2-7; TRBD1 agrees at 8 bases. Input material: blood. The CDR3, as DNA: TGTGCCAGCAGCGCCGGGACAGGACCCGAGCAGTACTTC. It codes for CASSAGTGPEQYF.